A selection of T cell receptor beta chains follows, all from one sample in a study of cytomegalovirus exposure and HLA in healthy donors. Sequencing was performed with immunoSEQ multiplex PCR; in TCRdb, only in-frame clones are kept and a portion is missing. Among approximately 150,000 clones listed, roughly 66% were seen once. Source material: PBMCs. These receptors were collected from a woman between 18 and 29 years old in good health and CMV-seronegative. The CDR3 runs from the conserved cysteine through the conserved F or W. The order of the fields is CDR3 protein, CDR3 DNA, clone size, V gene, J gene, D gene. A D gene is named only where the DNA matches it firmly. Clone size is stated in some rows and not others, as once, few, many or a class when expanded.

CARPQREGEGETQYF	TGTGCCCGACCCCAACGAGAGGGAGAGGGAGAGACCCAGTACTTC	.	TRBV19	TRBJ2-5	.
CASSLGSGSYNEQFF	TGCGCCAGCAGCTTGGGGAGCGGCTCCTACAATGAGCAGTTCTTC	.	TRBV5-1	TRBJ2-1	.
CASSAIPGQSYISNQPQHF	TGTGCCAGCTCAGCTATCCCGGGACAGAGTTATATTAGCAATCAGCCCCAGCATTTT	few	TRBV18	TRBJ1-5	TRBD1
CASSSKGGNSPLHF	TGCGCCAGCAGCTCAAAGGGGGGGAATTCACCCCTCCACTTT	.	TRBV5-1	TRBJ1-6	.
CASSLAVGREDEQYF	TGCGCCAGCAGCTTGGCAGTGGGTAGGGAGGACGAGCAGTACTTC	.	TRBV5-1	TRBJ2-7	.
CASSLLAGGTDTQYF	TGCGCCAGCAGCTTACTAGCGGGAGGTACAGATACGCAGTATTTT	.	TRBV5-1	TRBJ2-3	TRBD2
CASSLRASGNEQFF	TGTGCCAGCAGCTTGAGGGCTAGCGGTAATGAGCAGTTCTTC	.	TRBV7-9	TRBJ2-1	TRBD2
CASSRDRMNYGYTF	TGTGCCAGCAGCCGGGACAGAATGAACTATGGCTACACCTTC	.	TRBV7-9	TRBJ1-2	TRBD1
CASSYGRAGNTIYF	TGTGCCAGCAGTTATGGCAGGGCTGGAAACACCATATATTTT	medium-sized	TRBV6-5	TRBJ1-3	.
CASILPQGDTEAFF	TGTGCCAGCATTCTCCCACAGGGTGACACTGAAGCTTTCTTT	once	TRBV28	TRBJ1-1	.
CASSLLGVTDQPQHF	TGCGCCAGCAGCTTGTTAGGGGTGACGGATCAGCCCCAGCATTTT	.	TRBV5-1	TRBJ1-5	.
CASSQAQPDSSGNTIYF	TGCGCCAGCAGCCAAGCCCAGCCGGACAGCTCTGGAAACACCATATATTTT	.	TRBV4-3	TRBJ1-3	.
CASSSMTSGRGQETQYF	TGTGCCAGCAGCTCAATGACTAGCGGGAGAGGTCAAGAGACCCAGTACTTC	.	TRBV7-6	TRBJ2-5	TRBD2
CASSSGQGSYNEQFF	TGTGCCAGCAGCTCAGGCCAGGGGAGCTACAATGAGCAGTTCTTC	.	TRBV7-2	TRBJ2-1	.
CASSVGGGNQPQHF	TGTGCCAGCAGCGTAGGGGGAGGCAATCAGCCCCAGCATTTT	many	TRBV9	TRBJ1-5	.
CASSQGQGWTEAFF	TGCGCCAGCAGCCAAGGACAGGGCTGGACTGAAGCTTTCTTT	.	TRBV4-1	TRBJ1-1	TRBD1
CASSRLDNSGNTIYF	TGTGCCAGCAGTCGTCTAGATAACTCTGGAAACACCATATATTTT	.	TRBV5-5	TRBJ1-3	.
CASSDSWQAGELFF	TGTGCCAGCAGTGACTCGTGGCAGGCCGGGGAGCTGTTTTTT	.	TRBV6-4	TRBJ2-2	.
CASSALLTGPTEAFF	TGTGCCAGCAGCGCTCTATTGACAGGGCCCACTGAAGCTTTCTTT	once	TRBV9	TRBJ1-1	TRBD1
CASSSQGAGYGYTF	TGTGCCAGCAGCTCACAGGGGGCTGGATATGGCTACACCTTC	once	TRBV7-9	TRBJ1-2	TRBD1
CASGTAPFGYTF	TGTGCCAGCGGGACAGCTCCTTTTGGCTACACCTTC	few	TRBV7-2	TRBJ1-2	TRBD1
CASSPDRGGYTF	TGTGCCAGCAGTCCGGACAGGGGTGGCTACACCTTC	.	TRBV7-9	TRBJ1-2	TRBD1
CASSSSGASGNTIYF	TGCGCCAGCAGCAGTTCAGGGGCATCTGGAAACACCATATATTTT	.	TRBV5-1	TRBJ1-3	.
CSVSGTSGAPSSYNEQFF	TGCAGCGTTTCCGGGACTAGCGGGGCCCCAAGCTCCTACAATGAGCAGTTCTTC	.	TRBV29-1	TRBJ2-1	TRBD2
CASGLRGQGTSGRAGNEQFF	TGTGCTAGTGGTTTGCGGGGACAGGGAACTAGCGGGAGGGCCGGGAATGAGCAGTTCTTC	.	TRBV12-5	TRBJ2-1	TRBD2
CASSSGQGAAQPQHF	TGTGCCAGTAGTTCGGGACAGGGGGCCGCTCAGCCCCAGCATTTT	.	TRBV19	TRBJ1-5	TRBD1
CSGQDSNTEAFF	TGCAGCGGTCAGGATTCGAACACTGAAGCTTTCTTT	.	TRBV29-1	TRBJ1-1	.
CASSLRSGGVSYNEQFF	TGTGCCAGCAGCCTACGTAGCGGGGGGGTTTCCTACAATGAGCAGTTCTTC	.	TRBV11-2	TRBJ2-1	TRBD2
CASSYSTDYGYTF	TGTGCCAGCAGTTACTCGACAGACTATGGCTACACCTTC	few	TRBV6-5	TRBJ1-2	.
CASSLLGDTGELFF	TGCGCCAGCAGCTTGCTAGGGGACACCGGGGAGCTGTTTTTT	.	TRBV5-1	TRBJ2-2	.
CASSPGRGAADGYTF	TGTGCCAGCTCACCAGGCAGGGGCGCGGCCGATGGCTACACCTTC	.	TRBV18	TRBJ1-2	.
CATGNPGRGQDRNEQFF	TGTGCCACCGGCAACCCTGGTAGGGGACAGGATAGGAATGAGCAGTTCTTC	.	TRBV15	TRBJ2-1	TRBD1
CASSSLAGGGYTF	TGTGCCAGCAGTTCCCTCGCCGGTGGTGGCTACACCTTC	.	TRBV27	TRBJ1-2	.
CASNKQGSNQPQHF	TGTGCCAGCAACAAACAGGGTAGCAATCAGCCCCAGCATTTT	few	TRBV2	TRBJ1-5	.
CASSQGLRQTLYNEQFF	TGCGCCAGCAGCCAAGGATTGAGGCAAACCCTCTACAATGAGCAGTTCTTC	.	TRBV4-3	TRBJ2-1	.
CASGTGQGGTEAFF	TGTGCCAGCGGGACGGGACAGGGTGGCACTGAAGCTTTCTTT	.	TRBV7-8	TRBJ1-1	TRBD1
CASSPGTGGANYGYTF	TGCGCCAGCAGCCCCGGGACAGGGGGCGCTAACTATGGCTACACCTTC	.	TRBV4-3	TRBJ1-2	TRBD1
CASSRTWGQGVGTEAFF	TGTGCCAGCAGCCGCACCTGGGGACAGGGGGTGGGCACTGAAGCTTTCTTT	once	TRBV16	TRBJ1-1	TRBD1
CASSPSGTGAYEQYF	TGTGCCAGCAGTCCTTCCGGGACAGGGGCCTACGAGCAGTACTTC	.	TRBV14	TRBJ2-7	TRBD1
CASSQTGSSNTEAFF	TGCGCCAGCAGCCAAACAGGCTCGAGTAACACTGAAGCTTTCTTT	.	TRBV4-3	TRBJ1-1	.
CASSLGTGKDTQYF	TGTGCCAGCAGCTTAGGTACAGGGAAAGATACGCAGTATTTT	.	TRBV11-3	TRBJ2-3	.
CAWSVERAGGNEQFF	TGTGCCTGGAGTGTTGAGAGGGCGGGAGGGAATGAGCAGTTCTTC	once	TRBV30	TRBJ2-1	TRBD2
CASSVTVSVSYNEQFF	TGTGCCAGCAGCGTGACAGTTAGTGTCTCCTACAATGAGCAGTTCTTC	.	TRBV9	TRBJ2-1	.
CASSPPQGQGIATRYGYTF	TGTGCCAGCTCACCCCCCCAGGGACAGGGCATCGCCACTAGATATGGCTACACCTTC	.	TRBV18	TRBJ1-2	TRBD1
CASSLGGRETEAFF	TGCGCCAGCAGCTTGGGAGGGAGAGAGACTGAAGCTTTCTTT	.	TRBV5-1	TRBJ1-1	.
CASSIRENYGYTF	TGTGCCAGTAGTATAAGGGAGAACTATGGCTACACCTTC	.	TRBV19	TRBJ1-2	.
CASSPTGQRITEAFF	TGTGCCAGCAGCCCAACCGGACAGAGAATCACTGAAGCTTTCTTT	.	TRBV5-4	TRBJ1-1	.
CASSIPGQTWYGYTF	TGTGCCAGTAGTATTCCAGGGCAGACCTGGTATGGCTACACCTTC	.	TRBV19	TRBJ1-2	.